This is a list of T cell receptor beta chains from one sample in a study of T cells in Graves' hyperthyroidism and ophthalmopathy. TCRdb processed the multiplex PCR reads anew with MiXCR; each CDR3 protein has one entry. Of about 520,000 distinct CDR3 sequences in the sample, around 22% are singletons; the top ten hold roughly 12%. The sequenced sample consisted of blood. The source of these receptors is a woman aged 30 to 39 with Graves' ophthalmopathy. Both conserved end residues are part of each CDR3. Fields, in order: clone size, V gene, J gene, CDR3 length, D gene, CDR3 DNA, CDR3 protein. The D gene is left open where the match is weak. Clone size is not always given. Where it is, it says once, few, many or a class for expanded clones.

many	TRBV30	TRBJ1-1	13	-	TGTGCCTGGAGGGTTACAACAAACACTGAAGCTTTCTTT	CAWRVTTNTEAFF
-	TRBV4-1	TRBJ1-6	17	TRBD1	TGCGCCAGCAGCCAACCGGGACAGGGGGCGTATAATTCACCCCTCCACTTT	CASSQPGQGAYNSPLHF
-	TRBV3-1	TRBJ2-7	15	TRBD1	TGTGCCAGCAGCCCGTTCACGGGACAGATCTACGAGCAGTACTTC	CASSPFTGQIYEQYF
many	TRBV28	TRBJ1-2	14	TRBD1	TGTGCCAGCAGAGACAGGGTTTCGCGCTATGGCTACACCTTC	CASRDRVSRYGYTF
-	TRBV19	TRBJ1-1	14	TRBD1	TGTGCCAGTACCCCGGGACAGAGAAGGACTGAAGCTTTCTTT	CASTPGQRRTEAFF
-	TRBV30	TRBJ1-6	17	-	TGTGCCTGGAGTGTACCAGGCAGGTCGGCAGGGAATTCACCCCTCCACTTT	CAWSVPGRSAGNSPLHF
-	TRBV7-8	TRBJ2-7	15	TRBD2	TGTGCCAGCAGCTTGAGAAGCGGGAGACTGGGCGAGCAGTACTTC	CASSLRSGRLGEQYF
many	TRBV2	TRBJ1-5	13	-	TGTGCCAGCAGTGACGGGGGATTTCAGCCCCAGCATTTT	CASSDGGFQPQHF
few	TRBV2	TRBJ1-2	17	TRBD1	TGTGCCAGCAGTGAGGGGACAGGGGGTTTGCGGATCCATGGCTACACCTTC	CASSEGTGGLRIHGYTF
-	TRBV4-1	TRBJ2-5	14	-	TGCGCCAGCAGCTCCCAATCCTTCGGCGAGACCCAGTACTTC	CASSSQSFGETQYF
-	TRBV5-1	TRBJ2-2	16	-	TGCGCCAGCAGCCCCTCGAGGGGGGACCACACCGGGGAGCTGTTTTTT	CASSPSRGDHTGELFF
many	TRBV20-1	TRBJ1-2	13	-	TGCAGTGCCGGGACGCCTACTGTCTCTGGCTACACCTTC	CSAGTPTVSGYTF
many	TRBV20-1	TRBJ2-5	14	-	TGCAGTGCTGGCCCCCTGAGCGGGCAAGAGACCCAGTACTTC	CSAGPLSGQETQYF
-	TRBV18	TRBJ2-5	14	-	TGTGCCAGCTCATCGGGACCCATCACGGAGACCAAGTACTTC	CASSSGPITETKYF
many	TRBV6-5	TRBJ2-7	13	-	TGTGCCGCAAATGAGCAGGGGATGGACGAGCAGTACTTC	CAANEQGMDEQYF
many	TRBV2	TRBJ1-5	16	-	TGTGCCAGCAGTGAACGCCCTCCCTATCTCAATCAGCCCCAGCATTTT	CASSERPPYLNQPQHF
few	TRBV2	TRBJ1-2	13	-	TGTGCCATCTCCTTCGGCGGGGCGCGGGGCTACACCTTC	CAISFGGARGYTF
-	TRBV19	TRBJ1-5	18	TRBD1	TGTGCCAGTAGTAGACAGGGTCTTGTGGACCGTAGCAATCAGCCCCAGCATTTT	CASSRQGLVDRSNQPQHF
few	TRBV12-3/TRBV12-4	TRBJ1-1	12	-	TGTGCCAGCAGAGGGCCGAACACTGAAGCTTTCTTT	CASRGPNTEAFF
-	TRBV3-1	TRBJ2-7	15	TRBD1	TGTGCCAGCAGCCAAGAAGAGACAGGGGGCTACGAGCAGTACTTC	CASSQEETGGYEQYF
many	TRBV6-1	TRBJ1-5	15	-	TGTGCCAGCCATCCGGACCAATATAGCAATCAGCCCCAGCATTTT	CASHPDQYSNQPQHF
many	TRBV5-5	TRBJ2-5	14	TRBD1	TGTGCCAGCAAATTGGGACAGGGGATAGAGACCCAGTACTTC	CASKLGQGIETQYF
-	TRBV11-2	TRBJ2-7	16	TRBD2	TGTGCCAGCAGCCCCGGACTAGCGGGAGTAAGAGACGAGCAGTACTTC	CASSPGLAGVRDEQYF
-	TRBV4-1	TRBJ2-7	15	-	TGCGCCAGCAGCCGCGTTGGGGGGCCGGTATACGAGCAGTACTTC	CASSRVGGPVYEQYF
-	TRBV5-1	TRBJ1-1	13	-	TGCGCCGGCAGCGGGGCGATGAACACTGAAGCTTTCTTT	CAGSGAMNTEAFF
-	TRBV15	TRBJ2-5	13	-	TGTGCCACCAGCTGGGGGAGGCAAGAGACCCAGTACTTC	CATSWGRQETQYF
-	TRBV18	TRBJ2-7	15	-	TGTGCCAGCTCAACTCAACCGGACGGATCCTACGAGCAGTACTTC	CASSTQPDGSYEQYF
many	TRBV7-8	TRBJ2-7	16	TRBD1	TGTGCCAGCAGCTTAGTATCCGGGACAGCCCTGTACGAGCAGTACTTC	CASSLVSGTALYEQYF
-	TRBV12-3/TRBV12-4	TRBJ2-5	16	-	TGTGCCAGCAGTCCTTCGGGTCTCGTGTCTCGGGAGACCCAGTACTTC	CASSPSGLVSRETQYF
many	TRBV28	TRBJ2-2	16	-	TGTGCCAGCAGTTTGCCTACAGGGTCGGGCACCGGGGAGCTGTTTTTT	CASSLPTGSGTGELFF
many	TRBV20-1	TRBJ2-7	14	TRBD2	TGCAGTGCTAGGGAAGGACTAGGTGGCTACGAGCAGTACTTC	CSAREGLGGYEQYF
-	TRBV6-5	TRBJ1-5	17	-	TGTGCCAGCAGTTCCACGGCAGGTTTGTATAGCAATCAGCCCCAGCATTTT	CASSSTAGLYSNQPQHF
once	TRBV15	TRBJ1-1	16	-	TGTGCCACCAGCAGAGATCTATACAGGGTGGGCACTGAAGCTTTCTTT	CATSRDLYRVGTEAFF
many	TRBV7-9	TRBJ2-5	14	-	TGTGCCAGCAGCTCGGACTCCCGCCAAGAGACCCAGTACTTC	CASSSDSRQETQYF
many	TRBV6-1	TRBJ1-2	13	-	TGTGCCAGCAGGCCTGGACGGGGCTACGGCTACACCTTC	CASRPGRGYGYTF
-	TRBV6-5	TRBJ1-3	16	-	TGTGCCAGCAGTTACTCGATGGGGTTAACTGGAAACACCATATATTTT	CASSYSMGLTGNTIYF
few	TRBV4-1	TRBJ1-2	17	-	TGCGCCAGCAGCCAAGATTGGAAGGGCAGGGTAAACTATGGCTACACCTTC	CASSQDWKGRVNYGYTF
few	TRBV11-2	TRBJ2-2	13	-	TGTGCCAGCAGCACCTGGGGCACCGGGGAGCTGTTTTTT	CASSTWGTGELFF
-	TRBV28	TRBJ2-7	15	TRBD2	TGTGCCAGCACCCCCTTAGACGGGAGGCTCCACGAGCAGTACTTC	CASTPLDGRLHEQYF
-	TRBV12-3/TRBV12-4	TRBJ1-1	13	-	TGTGCCAGCAGTCGGGACGGCCACGCTGAAGCTTTCTTT	CASSRDGHAEAFF
-	TRBV6-1	TRBJ2-4	16	-	TGTGCCAGCAGTGAAAGGGTTCTCGGGGCCAAAAACATTCAGTACTTC	CASSERVLGAKNIQYF
-	TRBV2	TRBJ2-3	13	-	TGTGCCAGCAGTGAAGACTACACAGATACGCAGTATTTT	CASSEDYTDTQYF
many	TRBV6-5	TRBJ2-3	15	-	TGTGCCAGCAGTTACTTGCTATCGGGGCTTGATACGCAGTATTTT	CASSYLLSGLDTQYF
many	TRBV12-3/TRBV12-4	TRBJ1-2	15	-	TGTGCCAGCAGTTTAGGGGGACCGACTTTCTATGGCTACACCTTC	CASSLGGPTFYGYTF
-	TRBV18	TRBJ1-1	16	TRBD1	TGTGCCAGCTCACCAGTCTGGTCAGGGGGGGGTACTGAAGCTTTCTTT	CASSPVWSGGGTEAFF
many	TRBV6-1	TRBJ2-5	12	-	TGTGCCAGCAGTAAGCTTAGGGAGACCCAGTACTTC	CASSKLRETQYF
many	TRBV7-2	TRBJ1-5	14	-	TGTGCCAGCAGCGAAATGGAATGGAGCCAGCCCCAGCATTTT	CASSEMEWSQPQHF
few	TRBV6-1	TRBJ1-1	12	TRBD1	TGTGCCAGCAGACACAGGGGCACTGAAGCTTTCTTT	CASRHRGTEAFF
-	TRBV6-5	TRBJ1-5	15	TRBD1	TGTGCCAGCAGTTACCAAGGACAGGGGAACCAGCCCCAGCATTTT	CASSYQGQGNQPQHF
many	TRBV6-1	TRBJ1-1	14	TRBD1	TGTGCCAGCAGGTCCGGGACAGGGGCCTTTGAAGCTTTCTTT	CASRSGTGAFEAFF
-	TRBV6-5	TRBJ2-7	16	TRBD2	TGTGCCAGCAGTTACCCCGAACTAGCGGAAACCTACGAGCAGTACTTC	CASSYPELAETYEQYF
-	TRBV5-1	TRBJ2-7	15	-	TGCGCCAGCAGCCAGGGCCAGGGAGAGACCTACGAGCAGTACTTC	CASSQGQGETYEQYF
-	TRBV7-2	TRBJ2-1	12	-	TGTGCCAGCAGCTCCTACTACAATGAGCAGTTCTTC	CASSSYYNEQFF